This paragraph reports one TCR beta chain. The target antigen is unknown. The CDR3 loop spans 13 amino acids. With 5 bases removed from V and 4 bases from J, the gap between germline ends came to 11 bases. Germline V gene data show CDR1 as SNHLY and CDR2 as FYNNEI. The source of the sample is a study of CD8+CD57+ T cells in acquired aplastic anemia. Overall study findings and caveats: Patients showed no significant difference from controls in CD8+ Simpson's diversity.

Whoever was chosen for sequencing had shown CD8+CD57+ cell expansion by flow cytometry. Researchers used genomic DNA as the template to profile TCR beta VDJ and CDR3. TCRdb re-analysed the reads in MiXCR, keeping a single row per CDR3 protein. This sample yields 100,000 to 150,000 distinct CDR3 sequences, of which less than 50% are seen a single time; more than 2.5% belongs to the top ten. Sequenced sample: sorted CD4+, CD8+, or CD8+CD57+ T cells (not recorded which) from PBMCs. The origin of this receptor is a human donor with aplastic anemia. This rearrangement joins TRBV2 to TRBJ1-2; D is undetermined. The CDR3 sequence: CASSRSETYGYTF. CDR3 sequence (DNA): TGTGCCAGCAGTCGTAGTGAGACCTATGGCTACACCTTC.